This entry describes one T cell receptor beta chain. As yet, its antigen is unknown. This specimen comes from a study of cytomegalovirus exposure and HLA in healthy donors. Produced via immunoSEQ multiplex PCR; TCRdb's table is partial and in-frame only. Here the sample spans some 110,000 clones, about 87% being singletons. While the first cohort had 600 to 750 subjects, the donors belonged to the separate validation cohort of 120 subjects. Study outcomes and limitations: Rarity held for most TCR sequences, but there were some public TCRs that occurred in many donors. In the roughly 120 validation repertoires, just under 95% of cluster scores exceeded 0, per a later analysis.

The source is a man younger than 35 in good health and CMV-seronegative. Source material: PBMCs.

CDR3 amino acids: CASSLAFYSSYNEQFF. The CDR3 DNA follows: TGTGCCAGCAGCTTAGCATTCTACTCCTCCTACAATGAGCAGTTCTTC. The gene calls are TRBV7-6 and TRBJ2-1; D gene ambiguous. The length of the CDR3 is 16 residues. Deletions cut 0 bases from V and 0 bases from J, with 9 bases between. Germline CDR1 reads SGHVS; CDR2 reads FNYEAQ.